This T cell receptor (beta chain) was sequenced during a study of T cell responses to AZD1222 COVID-19 vaccine. Generated by immunoSEQ multiplex PCR, the TCRdb table keeps only in-frame clones and is missing some. The sample consists of roughly 91,000 clones, approximately 89% of them appearing once. This sequence was found in an adult in good health. The sample here was peripheral blood, taken on day 0 of AZD1222 vaccination.

In nucleotides, the CDR3 is TGTGCCAGTAGTATACCCGGGAGACTAGCGGGGGGAGACAATGAGCAGTTCTTC. This encodes CASSIPGRLAGGDNEQFF. The J gene is TRBJ2-1, the V gene TRBV19; 13 bases match TRBD2. The CDR3 is 18 residues long. Germline trimming cut 2 bases from V and 5 bases from J; bases unmatched to any gene: 9. In germline, CDR1 is LNHDA, CDR2 SQIVND (reference sequence).